This record covers a single T cell receptor (beta chain). The specificity of this receptor is unknown. No base quality values were provided; no much bigger clone lies one nucleotide off. These data come from a study of cytomegalovirus exposure and HLA in healthy donors (dated by TCRdb to about 2017). For context, the study as a whole: An earlier analysis of a few hundred of the donors reported about 260 Gb of sequence data and 90 million to 120 million unique TCR beta sequences obtained from about 180 million T cells. Roughly five DR-DQ haplotypes were handled as single units for association and clustering because linkage in the cohort was strong. All discovery cohort repertoires had been generated using a single sequencing platform. Donor age, sex, ethnicity and CMV serostatus were compiled alongside the repertoire data. On average, about 240,000 unique TCR beta nucleotide sequences were sequenced per donor among 398 genotyped donors of the cohort, with about 19% of those sequences being non-productive. Typing coverage differed by locus: A, B, C, DRB1 and DQB1 were typed in about 620-630 donors, DQA1 in roughly 510, DPA1 in some 610, and DPB1 in roughly 470. In addition to the first cohort of 666 subjects, a separate validation cohort of 120 different subjects was used. To decide whether each TCR beta V gene segment behaved as functional or pseudogenic, an earlier analysis of nearly 600 of the donors relied on high-throughput TCR beta sequencing. HLA typing included class I and class II loci at four-digit resolution. The study aimed to test whether signatures of past pathogen exposure could be identified by cataloging public T cell receptors. A later genetic analysis took genome-wide SNP genotypes for about 55% of the 666 donors and used that subset as a discovery cohort. About 300 gigabases of sequencing data and roughly 81 million unique TCR sequences made up an early release that covered nearly 650 HLA-typed donors. High-throughput TCR immunosequencing, statistical association of individual TCRs with disease status, and machine learning were combined to predict cytomegalovirus infection status. A later analysis re-analyzed previously published TCR beta repertoires from several hundred donors and added high-resolution HLA genotyping to study TCR occurrence patterns. The genetic ancestry cluster associated with self-reported Caucasian donors included 81% of the approximately 430 genotyped donors. The study profiled the T cell repertoires of hundreds of subjects by immunosequencing and related them to cytomegalovirus serostatus. The later analysis used no new phenotypic data to find candidate immune exposures, relying instead on TCR beta sequences and their occurrence across donors. Study-level results and caveats: Specific HLA alleles were associated with 16,951 TCR beta sequences at a false discovery rate of 0.05 in a later analysis. This cohort had only TCR beta chains sequenced, and the lack of alpha or paired-chain data limited which features could be detected. Cytomegalovirus status was reported to be diagnosed by the classifier with high specificity and sensitivity in both the original and validation cohorts. A few of the identified cytomegalovirus-associated TCR beta chains were confirmed in vitro to be specific for cytomegalovirus antigens. In an earlier analysis of about 540 of the donors, most TCR beta V segments were observed in productive rearrangements about 87% or about 30% of the time, broadly matching IMGT annotations. In a later analysis, most CMV-associated TCR beta chains were found to appear HLA-restricted, with HLA associations seemingly driven largely by CMV exposure. A further reported finding was that TCR beta sequences accurately predicted the HLA-A and HLA-B alleles for most subjects in the first cohort. Compared with the roughly 600-donor mean, donors in an Asian-associated ancestry cluster had fewer N-insertions in productive TCRs, according to a later genetic analysis. Because counts were too low, more than 15 rarely observed V segments, including chromosome 9 orphons, were excluded from the earlier analysis of some 540 of the donors. The study listed 150 to 200 TCR beta chains as associated with cytomegalovirus. Strong co-occurrence of HLA alleles, especially DR and DQ, made assigning TCR associations to individual alleles difficult. The presence/absence analyses assumed that sequencing depth was roughly uniform across donors, and that assumption may not be true. In a later analysis, the rate of TCR association differed among HLA loci, with DRB1 alleles having the most associated TCRs and HLA-C alleles having the fewest. Several of the top co-occurrence clusters appeared to be linked to parvovirus B19, influenza, CMV and Epstein-Barr virus, according to a later analysis. For the cohort, immune exposure information was limited to CMV serostatus. An association between a missense DCLRE1C variant and V-gene and J-gene trimming of TCR beta chains was found in a later genetic analysis and replicated in an independent cohort. A cluster of highly shared sequence variants was judged likely to represent a technical artifact of the sequencing pipeline. Correlated functional status among segregating V segments might be attributable to linkage disequilibrium, but an unknown experimental factor could not be ruled out. HLA typing was unavailable for some donors at each locus, so association tests used only the typed subset. According to the authors, the approach could potentially be generalized to other disease states and immunological phenotypes. Most TCR sequences were seen in very few donors, while some public TCRs were found in many individuals. Some IMGT-functional V segments, including TRBV6-2 and TRBV6-3, could not be distinguished by the 87-base-pair reads and were therefore excluded. Compared with equally common non-associated chains, HLA-associated TCR beta chains in a later analysis were more clonally expanded and had lower generation probabilities.

V trim: 6 bases; J trim: 1 base; unmatched bases: 9. CDR1 and CDR2 were assigned from the germline V gene as SGHAT and FQNNGV. The CDR3, cysteine through phenylalanine, is 15 amino acids long. CDR3 DNA is the only sequence kept; it has 45 bases, read in frame from the first base. Libraries were made using the immunoSEQ multiplex PCR assay. The multiplex PCR relied on a mix of 60 forward primers for TCR Vbeta segments and 13 reverse primers for TCR Jbeta segments. The CDR3 region of rearranged TCR beta genes was amplified from genomic DNA by a multiplex PCR assay. The amplified TCR beta libraries were sequenced on the Illumina HiSeq System as 87-base-pair reads. The study's own analysis went as follows. A later analysis tallied 75 million to 95 million unique TCR beta chains across the approximately 670 repertoires, and around 9.9 million of those chains were shared by two or more donors. Raw reads were error-corrected and collapsed into unique sequences by a nearest-neighbor algorithm in which closely related sequences were merged to remove PCR and sequencing errors. V, D and J gene segments were assigned by aligning CDR3 sequences to IMGT reference sequences. For a sequence to be retained, a match of at least six nucleotides to both a V gene segment and a J gene segment was required. A rearrangement counted as productive if the CDR3 had no stop codons and remained in frame with V and J, and every other rearrangement counted as non-productive. Following IMGT convention, CDR3 was defined as the stretch from the second conserved V-encoded cysteine to the conserved J-encoded phenylalanine. Sequences without an unambiguous match to a single V gene segment were excluded from the earlier analysis of about 630 of the donors. In an earlier analysis of several hundred of the donors, a V segment was called functional when productive rearrangements were above 56.7%, and segregating when the standard deviation between donors exceeded 5%. A statistical classification framework was developed to diagnose cytomegalovirus status using the catalog of TCR beta chain sequences. V and J gene assignment, in a later analysis, came from comparing TCR nucleotide sequences with IMGT/GENE-DB human TR gene sequences. In a later analysis, CDR3 sequences and most-parsimonious VDJ recombination scenarios were assigned using the TCRdist pipeline. In a later analysis, each TCR beta chain was defined by its CDR3 amino acid sequence together with its V-gene family, and reads without a unique V-gene family were excluded. In a later analysis, fewer than 600 highly shared, low-generation-probability nucleotide sequences were removed to address suspected cross-contamination and a sequencing artifact. A later analysis calculated a clonal expansion index for each public chain from normalized within-repertoire ranks of inferred template counts. A later analysis computed generation probabilities with a VDJ recombination model fitted to out-of-frame rearrangements, and checked the results against IGoR. In a later analysis, hypergeometric tests were used to score TCR-TCR, TCR-HLA and TCR-CMV co-occurrence, with a repertoire-size bias correction applied to TCR pairs. To estimate false discovery rates, a later analysis permuted the HLA or CMV assignments 20 times. In a later analysis, co-occurring TCRs were grouped using DBSCAN, and TCRdist sequence similarity was added for clustering within HLA-allele-positive subsets. For co-occurrence clustering, repertoires with fewer than 30,000 or more than 120,000 public chains were excluded, along with roughly 5 repertoires with anomalous nucleotide sharing. Imported from immuneACCESS, the table was reduced by TCRdb to in-frame sequences with V and J called. These copies leave out some clones; in studies compared against another copy, an unresolved V gene accounts for under half, and the cause of the remainder is not known. The V and J calls and the clone size are those of that table, but D and trimming were determined from the DNA. The sample table shows approximately 110,000 clones, and roughly 66% are seen once. The ten largest clones take up around 4.8% of the sample.

The cohort consisted of approximately 670 healthy bone marrow donors. All cohort members were sampled while nominally healthy, although unrecorded immune exposures were likely present. The donor was CMV seropositive and was included in the group of 270 or so seropositive cohort members. A peripheral blood sample was provided by each donor, and peripheral blood mononuclear cells were used for TCR beta sequencing. Genomic DNA was extracted from the blood cell samples with the Qiagen DNeasy Blood Extraction Kit. The clonotype originates from a man aged 55-75 years in good health and CMV-seropositive. This receptor chain uses TRBV11-2 and TRBJ2-7; 7 bases in the middle match TRBD1. Material for sequencing was PBMCs. This receptor carries the CDR3 CASSHYRGGSYEQYF. The DNA is as follows: TGTGCCAGCAGTCATTACAGGGGTGGGTCCTACGAGCAGTACTTC.